One and the same sample provided the 21 T cell receptor beta chains below, sequenced in a study of T cell responses to AZD1222 COVID-19 vaccine. Some clones are missing from TCRdb's copy, which holds only in-frame ones; the method was immunoSEQ multiplex PCR. Among approximately 220,000 clones, 85% to 95% were seen once, and the ten largest hold approximately 1%. Sequencing was performed on peripheral blood, taken on day 0 of MenACWY control vaccination. The receptor source for this set is an adult in good health.

This chain connects TRBV10-3 to TRBJ1-5, with 8 bases matching TRBD1. CDR1 is ENHRY and CDR2 is SYGVKD in the germline V gene. The CDR3 loop spans 16 amino acids. V lost 6 bases to trimming and J lost 7 bases; unmatched junction nucleotides: 14. CDR3 nucleotides: TGTGCCATCAGCCAAAACCCAGGGGGCGCGGGACAGCCCCAGCATTTT. Translated: CAISQNPGGAGQPQHF.

The chain couples TRBV18 to TRBJ2-7, with D unclear. In germline, CDR1 is KGHSH, CDR2 LQKENI. The CDR3 is made up of 13 amino acids. Between the trimmed V and J ends, which lost 6 bases and 2 bases, there was a span of 11 bases. The CDR3 region is CASSLSQAYEQYF. In DNA form, the CDR3 reads TGTGCCAGCTCCCTCAGCCAAGCCTACGAGCAGTACTTC.

V is TRBV30 and J is TRBJ2-3; 7 bases map to TRBD1. CDR3 length: 16 residues. Trimming cost V 4 bases and J 4 bases; bases outside gene matches: 14. Looked up from germline, CDR1 is GTSNPN and CDR2 is SVGIG (reference sequence). The CDR3 here is CAWIPLGRGRSDTQYF. CDR3 nucleotides: TGTGCCTGGATCCCTTTGGGAAGGGGGCGTTCAGATACGCAGTATTTT. Full variable domain (rest looked up from reference TRBV30 and TRBJ2-3): SQTIHQWPATLVQPVGSPLSLECTVEGTSNPNLYWYRQAAGRGLQLLFYSVGIGQISSEVPQNLSASRPQDRQFILSSKKLLLSDSGFYLCAWIPLGRGRSDTQYFGPGTRLTVL.

V and J are TRBV7-2 and TRBJ1-1; a weak D match, TRBD1 (5 bases). CDR1 and CDR2 from the germline V gene are SGHTA and FQGNSA. This CDR3 has 14 residues. Trimming cost V 1 base and J 1 base, with 7 bases left between them. DNA for the CDR3: TGTGCCAGCAGCTTAGGGACACCGAACACTGAAGCTTTCTTT. Translating gives CASSLGTPNTEAFF. The full variable domain, its missing parts supplied by reference TRBV7-2 and TRBJ1-1, is GAGVSQSPSNKVTEKGKDVELRCDPISGHTALYWYRQSLGQGLEFLIYFQGNSAPDKSGLPSDRFSAERTGGSVSTLTIQRTQQEDSAVYLCASSLGTPNTEAFFGQGTRLTVV.

The rearrangement uses TRBV6-5 and TRBJ2-2; D ambiguous. CDR3 length: 14 residues. With 6 bases removed from V and 6 bases from J, the gap between germline ends came to 14 bases. The germline CDR1 and CDR2 sequences are MNHEY and SVGAGI. The CDR3 is CASRGESLAGELFF. DNA of the CDR3: TGTGCCAGCAGGGGTGAGAGCTTAGCCGGGGAGCTGTTTTTT.

The genes are TRBV18 and TRBJ2-2; D unclear. CDR3 length: 15 residues. Germline assignment: CDR1 KGHSH and CDR2 LQKENI. With 3 bases removed from V and 5 bases from J, the gap between germline ends came to 13 bases. The DNA for the CDR3 is TGTGCCAGCTCACCCCTACCGACTGAAACCGGGGAGCTGTTTTTT. This codes for CASSPLPTETGELFF.

The chain joins TRBV5-1 to TRBJ2-1; D unclear. The CDR3 covers 13 residues. V was shortened by 4 bases and J by 6 bases, with 11 bases between the two germline ends. The germline gives CDR1 SGHRS, CDR2 YFSETQ. CDR3 DNA: TGCGCCAGCAGCCACATTAATACCAATGAGCAGTTCTTC. This encodes CASSHINTNEQFF.

This clone came up a few times. The chain has TRBV30 and TRBJ1-5; D is perhaps TRBD1 (6 bases). CDR1 GTSNPN and CDR2 SVGIG come from the germline V gene (reference sequence). Trimming removed 2 bases from V and 6 bases from J, with 11 bases in between. There are 13 residues in the CDR3. CDR3: CAWSRVGGQPQHF. The CDR3 bases are TGTGCCTGGAGTAGGGTAGGGGGTCAGCCCCAGCATTTT.

The rearrangement joins TRBV2 to TRBJ1-3; D is perhaps TRBD1 (5 bases). Germline V gene data show CDR1 as SNHLY and CDR2 as FYNNEI. V shed 3 bases and J shed 0 bases, with 12 bases lying between them. The CDR3 totals 16 residues. CDR3 loop: CASSESGLISGNTIYF. In DNA form, the CDR3 reads TGTGCCAGCAGTGAGTCGGGACTGATCTCTGGAAACACCATATATTTT. The full variable domain, with the rest looked up from reference TRBV2 and TRBJ1-3, is EPEVTQTPSHQVTQMGQEVILRCVPISNHLYFYWYRQILGQKVEFLVSFYNNEISEKSEIFDDQFSVERPDGSNFTLKIRSTKLEDSAMYFCASSESGLISGNTIYFGEGSWLTVV.

The genes are TRBV10-3 and TRBJ2-5, with D possibly being TRBD1 or TRBD2 (5 bases each). The germline V gene has CDR1 ENHRY and CDR2 SYGVKD. V dropped 3 bases and J dropped 3 bases, with 11 bases sitting between them. The CDR3 totals 14 residues. The CDR3 region is CAISDGAREETQYF. For the CDR3, the DNA is TGTGCCATCAGTGACGGGGCTAGAGAAGAGACCCAGTACTTC.

This sequence joins TRBV10-2 and TRBJ1-2; D gene unclear. The ends were cut back, 5 bases at V and 8 bases at J, with 21 bases in the middle. Germline V CDR1 and CDR2: WSHSY, SAAADI. The CDR3 has 15 residues. In nucleotides, the CDR3 is TGCGCCAGCAGTCATGACATCCCCCGCTCCATAGGCTACACCTTC. It codes for CASSHDIPRSIGYTF.

The gene calls are TRBV6-6 and TRBJ1-5, with D uncertain. Looked up from germline, CDR1 is MNHNY and CDR2 is SVGAGI (reference sequence). Trimming shortened V by 6 bases and J by 3 bases, and 15 bases separated the two germline ends. This CDR3 comprises 15 residues. The CDR3 DNA reads TGTGCCAGCAGGCTAGCAAACCCGGACAATCAGCCCCAGCATTTT. Protein product: CASRLANPDNQPQHF.

CDR3 protein: CASSHTGSNQPQHF. The CDR3, as DNA: TGCGCCAGCAGCCATACAGGGAGCAATCAGCCCCAGCATTTT. This chain links TRBV4-3 with TRBJ1-5, with D possibly being TRBD1 (6 bases). The CDR3 runs to 14 residues. CDR1 is LGHNA, CDR2 YSLEER, per germline. The V gene lost 3 bases and the J gene lost 1 base, with 7 bases spanning the gap.

The rearrangement uses TRBV7-9 and TRBJ1-2; possible D gene TRBD1, 5 bases. Deletions cut 7 bases from V and 4 bases from J, with 16 bases between. This CDR3 comprises 14 residues. CDR1 and CDR2 (germline): SEHNR, FQNEAQ (reference sequence). Written as DNA, the CDR3 is TGTGCCAGCAACCGGGGGTCCGGCGCCTATGGCTACACCTTC. Translating it yields CASNRGSGAYGYTF.

The chain has TRBV5-1 and TRBJ1-6; 9 bases are a match to TRBD1. V lost 0 bases and J lost 7; bases outside the gene matches: 2. The CDR3 is 15 amino acids. In germline, CDR1 is SGHRS, CDR2 YFSETQ. CDR3 protein: CASSLAGQGNSPLHF. CDR3 sequence (DNA): TGCGCCAGCAGCTTGGCGGGACAGGGCAATTCACCCCTCCACTTT. Looking up the rest from reference TRBV5-1 and TRBJ1-6 gives the full variable domain: KAGVTQTPRYLIKTRGQQVTLSCSPISGHRSVSWYQQTPGQGLQFLFEYFSETQRNKGNFPGRFSGRQFSNSRSEMNVSTLELGDSALYLCASSLAGQGNSPLHFGNGTRLTVT.

The V and J genes are TRBV28 and TRBJ1-1, with a possible D match to TRBD1 (5 bases). Germline V gene data show CDR1 as MDHEN and CDR2 as SYDVKM. V was shortened by 11 bases and J by 4 bases, with 20 bases between the two germline ends. This CDR3 comprises 14 residues. CDR3 amino acids: CAVRLDPGFTEAFF. DNA of the CDR3: TGTGCCGTTCGATTGGACCCAGGGTTCACTGAAGCTTTCTTT.

The chain uses TRBV27 and TRBJ1-2; TRBD1 agrees at 7 bases. CDR1 and CDR2 (germline): MNHEY, SMNVEV (reference sequence). V lost 5 bases and J lost 5; bases outside the gene matches: 11. The CDR3 extends over 15 amino acids. The CDR3: CASSVTGEGAYGYTF. The CDR3 DNA is TGTGCCAGCAGTGTGACTGGGGAGGGGGCGTATGGCTACACCTTC.

The chain couples TRBV5-1 to TRBJ1-2, with 7 bases fitting TRBD1. The J segment lost 0 bases and the V segment lost 3 bases, leaving 11 bases of the junction unmatched. The CDR3 has 17 residues. Per germline, CDR1 SGHRS and CDR2 YFSETQ. The chain's CDR3 is CASSSGQDTLTNYGYTF. The CDR3 DNA is TGCGCCAGCAGCTCCGGACAGGACACTTTGACTAACTATGGCTACACCTTC.

This CDR3 reads CASSPYTGELFF. DNA for the CDR3: TGTGCCAGCAGTCCATACACCGGGGAGCTGTTTTTT. This rearrangement joins TRBV28 to TRBJ2-2; no clear D gene. V was clipped by 5 bases and J by 3 bases, with 4 bases between them. This CDR3 has 12 residues. Germline values: CDR1 MDHEN, CDR2 SYDVKM.

The chain has TRBV5-1 and TRBJ2-5; 8 positions match TRBD2. The CDR3 spans 14 residues. CDR1 and CDR2 from the germline V gene are SGHRS and YFSETQ. Unmatched junction bases numbered 9, after V lost 7 bases and J lost 4 bases. The CDR3 reads CASYFSGGGETQYF. In nucleotides, the CDR3 is TGCGCCAGCTACTTCAGCGGGGGAGGAGAGACCCAGTACTTC.

The chain couples TRBV19 to TRBJ2-7; weak D call: TRBD1 (7 bases). V was shortened by 1 base and J by 4 bases, with 14 bases between the two germline ends. Per the germline V gene, CDR1 is LNHDA and CDR2 is SQIVND (reference sequence). The CDR3 is 15 amino acids. The CDR3 sequence: CASSIAATGRYEQYF. Here the CDR3 DNA reads TGTGCCAGTAGTATAGCAGCGACAGGGAGGTACGAGCAGTACTTC. Full variable domain (remainder filled in from reference TRBV19 and TRBJ2-7): DGGITQSPKYLFRKEGQNVTLSCEQNLNHDAMYWYRQDPGQGLRLIYYSQIVNDFQKGDIAEGYSVSREKKESFPLTVTSAQKNPTAFYLCASSIAATGRYEQYFGPGTRLTVT.